This T cell receptor (beta chain) was identified in a study of T cell responses to AZD1222 COVID-19 vaccine. CDR1 ENHRY and CDR2 SYGVKD come from the germline V gene. The CDR3 runs 11 residues. Trimming took off 2 bases at V and 7 bases at J, with 2 bases between the two ends. Produced via immunoSEQ multiplex PCR; TCRdb's table is partial and in-frame only. Here the sample spans about 56,000 clones, around 85% being singletons. This receptor was obtained from an adult in good health. Source: peripheral blood, taken on day 0 of AZD1222 vaccination. The gene calls are TRBV10-3 and TRBJ2-2; D remains unclear. Here the CDR3 DNA reads TGTGCCATCAGTGAGGGCGGGGAGCTGTTTTTT. Its translation: CAISEGGELFF.